The sequence of this T cell receptor (beta chain) was determined in a study of identical twins. Study results and limitations: With monozygotic twins, out-of-frame TCR alpha sharing exceeded what models estimated.

TCRdb redid the calling of the 5' RACE reads with MiXCR, one entry per CDR3 protein. The sample includes 1.5 million to 2 million distinct CDR3 sequences, about 32% of them seen just once. This clonotype was seen a handful of times. The antigen is undetermined. The CDR3 loop spans 15 amino acids. The sample was cord blood. This TCR was recovered from a newborn girl in good health. The chain links TRBV21-1 to TRBJ2-7; the table assigns TRBD2, which was not confirmed against the DNA. TRBJ2-5 explains the end of the DNA better; the J call may be wrong. TRBV21-1 is listed as a pseudogene. CDR3 in DNA: TGTGCCAGCAGCAAAGTGAGGGAGGGCGGGGAGACCCAGTACTTC. Encoded protein: CASSKVREGGETQYF.